Described below is a single TCR beta chain sequence and its context. Its antigen is still unknown. No much larger clone is present one base from it, and per-base qualities are unavailable. All donors were healthy Caucasians. The CDR3 measures 14 amino acids from cysteine to phenylalanine. Of all the DNA, just the CDR3 is kept, 42 bases in frame from base 1. From V the trimming removes 6 bases and from J it removes 5 bases, while the gene matches leave 10 bases of the junction unaccounted for. The CDR1 and CDR2 encoded by the germline V gene are SNHLY and FYNNEI. The record originates from a study of identical twins listed by TCRdb under 2016. Turning to the overall study: TCR alpha and beta repertoires from monozygotic twins, unrelated adults of various ages and cord blood were deep-sequenced to test whether fetal clonotypes persist. Replicate twin experiments were performed at different times using different library preparation protocols to rule out contamination. Overall study outcomes, separate from this receptor: Out-of-frame TCR alpha sharing in monozygotic twins was systematically underestimated by recombination models, whereas sharing between unrelated individuals was in agreement with the recombination models. Abundant cord blood beta clonotypes carried fewer insertions; young adult naive repertoires showed a weaker similar trend, while memory repertoires showed none. Zero-insertion analyses could be partly confounded by invariant T cells such as MAIT and iNKT, though diverse VJ usage argued against such confounding for most clonotypes. Compared with coincidental sharing between unrelated individuals, an excess of low generation-probability sequences was observed among out-of-frame TCR alpha sequences shared between twins. Because the same donors could not be followed over many years, conclusions were based on cross-sectional statistical analysis. Excess twin sharing in beta out-of-frame sequences was weaker because fewer shared sequences lowered the signal-to-noise ratio.

The library was generated by 5' RACE. Sequencing was carried out with an Illumina HiSeq 2000. A universal primer binding site was added through template switching, and the final cDNA carried a unique molecular identifier so that TCR cDNA molecules could be counted accurately. Specific primers in the conserved constant-segment region were used to synthesize first-strand cDNA for the TCR alpha and beta chains. To control for contamination, each cDNA library was double barcoded with a SMART-Mk sample barcode plus Illumina barcodes. Two successive PCR steps introduced TruSeq adapter sequences along with Illumina sample barcodes. Sequencing of the TCR alpha and beta cDNA libraries was done on the Illumina HiSeq platform using custom primers. Regarding the original processing steps: Raw reads were processed with MiGEC to extract unique molecular identifiers, and MiXCR was used to determine CDR3 positions. Recombination models were inferred per individual with the repgenHMM and IGoR tools using an EM algorithm. The analysis of shared clonotypes was done with the tcR package in R, with sharing normalized by the product of cloneset sizes. To study raw recombination free of thymic and clonal selection effects, out-of-frame nonproductive sequences were analyzed. TCRdb redid the processing of the public reads, applying fastp at Q25 and MiXCR, and retained in-frame beta chains. Entries that share a CDR3 protein sequence are merged under the most common genes and DNA. TCRdb's processing, not the authors' own work, is the source of the V and J calls. This sample comprises around 1.7 million distinct CDR3 sequences, 25% to 35% of them detected only once. Over 0.25% of the sample belongs to the ten largest clones.

The sequence was obtained from a newborn girl in good health. This receptor chain uses TRBV2 and TRBJ2-7, and 7 junction bases match TRBD1. Sequencing was carried out using cord blood. The CDR3 reads CASRKTGTTHEQYF. The DNA is TGTGCCAGCAGAAAGACAGGGACGACCCACGAGCAGTACTTC.